These T cell receptor beta chains were read from a single sample in a study of blood T cells in healthy people across ages. TCRdb fed the 5' RACE reads into MiXCR, producing one record per CDR3 protein. The sample lists 1.2 million to 1.5 million distinct CDR3 sequences; around 39% were seen once. Sequenced: blood. These receptors came from a woman aged 18-30 years in good health. The CDR3 runs from the conserved cysteine through the conserved F or W. A D gene is named only where the DNA matches it firmly. Clone sizes are given selectively: once, few, many, or a class where the clone is expanded.

>TRBJ2-7|TRBV6-2/TRBV6-3|TRBD1|-
CASSYKINKGTGEDEQYF
TGTGCCAGCAGTTACAAGATAAATAAAGGGACAGGGGAGGACGAGCAGTACTTC
>TRBJ2-2|TRBV6-1|TRBD2|-
CASSLTIPGLAGGITGELFF
TGTGCCAGCAGCCTAACCATCCCGGGACTAGCGGGAGGAATCACCGGGGAGCTGTTTTTT
>TRBJ2-7|TRBV6-5|-|-
CASSYTAGVRNEQYF
TGTGCCAGCAGTTACACGGCAGGGGTTCGGAACGAGCAGTACTTC
>TRBJ2-5|TRBV7-3|-|-
CASSPNGLAKESQYF
TGTGCCAGCAGCCCTAACGGACTGGCTAAAGAGTCCCAGTACTTC
>TRBJ2-4|TRBV27|TRBD2|few
CASSLEGLAGGRGNIQYF
TGTGCCAGCAGTTTGGAGGGACTAGCGGGAGGAAGGGGGAACATTCAGTACTTC
>TRBJ2-5|TRBV20-1|-|-
CSARDWVREQYF
TGCAGTGCTAGAGATTGGGTCAGGGAGCAGTACTTC
>TRBJ2-7|TRBV20-1|TRBD2|-
CSARGLAGPSYEQYF
TGCAGTGCTAGAGGGCTAGCGGGGCCCTCCTACGAGCAGTACTTC
>TRBJ2-7|TRBV20-1|TRBD1|-
CSAVQGGDRVEEQYF
TGCAGTGCCGTTCAGGGAGGGGACAGGGTTGAAGAGCAGTACTTC
>TRBJ1-2|TRBV14|-|-
CASSPSGPYVGYTF
TGTGCCAGCAGCCCTAGCGGGCCCTATGTGGGCTACACCTTC
>TRBJ1-5|TRBV18|-|few
CASSPTDGSNQPQHF
TGTGCCAGCTCACCAACCGACGGGAGCAATCAGCCCCAGCATTTT
>TRBJ1-5|TRBV4-1|-|few
CASSQDLSPRPQHF
TGCGCCAGCAGCCAAGATCTATCCCCCAGGCCCCAGCATTTT
>TRBJ2-7|TRBV10-3|TRBD1|-
CAISEVARDRDYEQYF
TGTGCCATCAGTGAGGTTGCTCGGGACAGGGACTACGAGCAGTACTTC
>TRBJ1-5|TRBV10-3|TRBD1|-
CATAGTGTNQPQHF
TGTGCCACGGCAGGGACAGGGACTAATCAGCCCCAGCATTTT
>TRBJ1-2|TRBV30|-|-
CAWSANRLNYGYTF
TGTGCCTGGAGTGCGAATAGGCTTAACTATGGCTACACCTTC
>TRBJ1-5|TRBV2|-|-
CASSELGYGNQPQHF
TGTGCCAGCAGTGAACTAGGGTATGGCAATCAGCCCCAGCATTTT
>TRBJ2-1|TRBV12-3/TRBV12-4|-|many
CASSPHNEQFF
TGTGCCAGCAGTCCCCATAATGAGCAGTTCTTC
>TRBJ1-1|TRBV7-9|-|-
CASSFDGPNTEAFF
TGTGCCAGCAGCTTTGACGGCCCGAACACTGAAGCTTTCTTT